The T cell receptor (beta chain) described here comes from a study of cytomegalovirus exposure and HLA in healthy donors. Turning to the study itself: Falling in the Caucasian-associated ancestry cluster were 80% to 90% of some 400 genotyped donors. Study results and caveats: Researchers left out some V segments, among them TRBV6-2 and TRBV6-3, as indistinguishable. TCR beta V segments were, for the most part, productive about 87% or about 30% of the time in an earlier analysis.

With respect to this clone: Antigen specificity is unknown.

With 6 bases clipped from V and 4 bases from J, the junction kept 5 bases outside the gene matches. This CDR3 is built from 13 residues. CDR1 is MNHEY, CDR2 SVGAGI, per germline. The PCR employed 60 Vbeta primers together with 13 Jbeta primers. Per the original data handling: Approximately 80 million unique TCR beta chains, some 9.9 million of them shared, were counted by a later analysis. The data were produced by immunoSEQ multiplex PCR, yet TCRdb's version contains in-frame clones alone and is incomplete. D and trimming were read from the DNA, whereas the V and J calls and clone size are those reported in that table. Of some 150,000 clones listed, about three quarters were seen once; the top ten hold about 2.7%.

Sequenced material: PBMCs. The receptor was isolated from a woman aged 25 to 45 in good health and CMV-seronegative. This chain joins TRBV6-5 and TRBJ1-1, with 7 positions matching TRBD1. The CDR3 DNA sequence: TGTGCCAGCAGCCTACAGGGGTTCACTGAAGCTTTCTTT. Residues: CASSLQGFTEAFF.